Reported below is one TCR beta chain. Its cognate antigen is unknown. The record originates from a study of graft-versus-host responses after intestinal transplantation. Study-level background: Induction with anti-thymocyte globulin, then tacrolimus and steroids for about 3 years, was given to all recipients.

The germline CDR1 and CDR2 sequences are SGHDT and YYEEEE. This CDR3 has 16 amino acids. The V segment lost 2 bases and the J segment 3 bases; nucleotides outside the gene matches: 6. This table comes from immunoSEQ multiplex PCR, and its TCRdb copy is limited to in-frame clones, with some not included. The repertoire holds around 26,000 clones, with 82% as singletons. This TCR came from a human donor who was the organ donor for an intestinal transplant. Here the sequenced sample was unstimulated CD8+ T cells sorted from spleen or lymph node cells, taken before transplant. The chain couples TRBV5-6 to TRBJ1-5, with 9 bases lining up with TRBD1. CDR3 region: CASSLPGQGYNQPQHF. The DNA for the CDR3 is TGTGCCAGCAGCTTACCGGGACAGGGCTACAATCAGCCCCAGCATTTT.